This T cell receptor (beta chain) comes out of a study of blood T cell repertoires in COVID-19. Study background: COVID-19 samples, acute and convalescent, were from the United States, Italy and Spain. Nucleic acid was either cDNA or gDNA, and it came from T cells, B-cell-depleted T cells, or PBMCs.

Study processing details: Amplification of reference gene primers was used by the study to estimate nucleated cell counts. Profiling relied on immunoSEQ multiplex PCR, and the TCRdb table lists in-frame clones only, not all of them. That table gives V, J and clone size, and the DNA gave D and trimming. This table has around 110,000 clones, 70% to 75% appearing once. This clone is a singleton in its sample. The sample comprised peripheral blood. The receptor was derived from a human donor with acute or convalescent COVID-19. The donor label of this sample is uncertain.

The chain's CDR3 is CASSVRGTGDGYTF. DNA of the CDR3: TGTGCCAGTAGTGTCAGAGGGACAGGTGATGGCTACACCTTC. V and J are TRBV19 and TRBJ1-2, with 8 bases lining up with TRBD1. The CDR3 covers 14 residues. With V trimmed by 5 bases and J by 6 bases, 8 bases remained unmatched. Looked up from germline, CDR1 is LNHDA and CDR2 is SQIVND (reference sequence).